This TCR beta chain was recovered during a study of blood T cell repertoires in COVID-19 (dated by TCRdb to 2018 to 2021). At the level of the whole study: The collaborator samples originated in the United States, Italy and Spain and spanned the acute and convalescent phases of COVID-19. Nearly every sample came with metadata listing a de-identified subject ID, COVID-19 status, age in years and sex. The dataset comprised deeply sampled blood TCRbeta repertoires from subjects exposed to, actively infected with, or recovered from COVID-19. The repertoires were released in a freely available public database meant as a resource for research on the immune response to SARS-CoV-2. HLA class I and class II types, where available, came from metadata supplied by the sample provider rather than from assay-based typing. The prospective study material was composed of cDNA or gDNA derived from T cells, B-cell-depleted T cells, or PBMCs. The samples were drawn from the first 160 participants of the ongoing ImmuneRACE study and from 1,254 subjects provided by 6 global collaborators.

TCRbeta CDR3 regions were amplified from genomic DNA by means of the immunoSEQ Assay, a bias-controlled multiplex PCR. Per the original workflow: Within the assay, amplification of reference gene primers was used to estimate how many nucleated cells each sample contained. Sequence reads were collapsed and filtered to measure the absolute abundance of every unique TCRbeta CDR3 rearrangement. For each sample, productive Simpson clonality was calculated by taking the square root of Simpson's diversity index across productive rearrangements. The table was pulled from immuneACCESS by TCRdb, which kept in-frame rearrangements only. Such tables lose some clones; where checked, under half of the loss comes from unresolved V genes, and the rest has no known cause. D and trimming were read from the DNA, whereas the V and J calls and clone size are those reported in that table. The sample has 150,000 to 200,000 clones on record, over 80% of them singletons. 13% of the sample is in the top ten clones.

The CDR3 sequence holds 16 residues, the cysteine and phenylalanine included. This entry keeps only the CDR3 DNA: 48 bases, framed from base 1. CDR1 and CDR2, looked up from the germline V gene, are MGHRA and YSYEKL. V and J are trimmed by 4 bases and 5 bases, and the gene matches miss 12 bases of the junction. For this clone: Its antigen is unknown. Base qualities are not provided; no much larger clone lies one nucleotide away.

Another Seattle source contributed samples from volunteer blood donors who had recovered from COVID-19. Whole blood was collected in K2EDTA tubes by collaborating institutions according to the institutions' own protocols. For TCRbeta analysis, collaborators shipped samples in one of three forms: frozen whole blood, isolated PBMCs, or DNA extracted from either of those sample types. Findings and caveats that apply to the study as a whole: How much clinical and demographic metadata was included differed by source and by participant, and the metadata was provided uncurated.

The sequencing sample was made of peripheral blood. The chain is assembled from TRBV4-1 and TRBJ2-5; TRBD2 aligns with 8 central bases. This TCR was recovered from a man in his sixties or seventies who had recovered from COVID-19. Here the CDR3 is given as CASSRSVGRGGETQYF. The sequenced DNA: TGCGCCAGCAGCCGCAGCGTCGGTCGCGGGGGGGAGACCCAGTACTTC.